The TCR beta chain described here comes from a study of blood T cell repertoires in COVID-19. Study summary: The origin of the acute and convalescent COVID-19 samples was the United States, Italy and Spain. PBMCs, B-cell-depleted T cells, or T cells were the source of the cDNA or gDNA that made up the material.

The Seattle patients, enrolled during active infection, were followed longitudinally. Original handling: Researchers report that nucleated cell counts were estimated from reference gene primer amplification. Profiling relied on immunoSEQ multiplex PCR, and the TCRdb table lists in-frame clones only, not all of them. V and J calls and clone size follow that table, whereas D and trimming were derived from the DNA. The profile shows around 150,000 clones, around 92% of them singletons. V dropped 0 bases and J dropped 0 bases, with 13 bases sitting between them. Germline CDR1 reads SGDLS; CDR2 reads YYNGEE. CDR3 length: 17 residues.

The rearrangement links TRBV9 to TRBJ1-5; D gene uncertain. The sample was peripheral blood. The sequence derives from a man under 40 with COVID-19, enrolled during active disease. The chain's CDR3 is CASSVASEEDSNQPQHF. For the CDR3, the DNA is TGTGCCAGCAGCGTAGCCTCCGAGGAGGATAGCAATCAGCCCCAGCATTTT.